This T cell receptor beta chain appears in the sequencing data of a study of PD-1 blockade in classical Hodgkin lymphoma. As regards this clone: What it recognizes is unknown.

Data came from immunoSEQ multiplex PCR; TCRdb stores just in-frame clones and leaves some out. The sample includes over 20,000 clones, more than 75% of them seen just once. Every one of the patients relapsed after autologous stem cell transplantation (brentuximab vedotin exposure was variable). Study observations and caveats: The diversity seen at baseline in complete responders resembled that of newly diagnosed patients. Relative to healthy donors, newly diagnosed patients reportedly had lower baseline TCR diversity, which was reported as lower still in relapsed/refractory patients.

V trimming: 0 bases; J trimming: 2 bases; junction bases outside the gene matches: 16. Per the germline V gene, CDR1 is SGHRS and CDR2 is YFSETQ. The CDR3 spans 20 residues. The source of this sequence is a human donor with classical Hodgkin lymphoma. Sample: peripheral blood mononuclear cells (PBMCs), taken at baseline. The chain combines TRBV5-1 with TRBJ2-2, with TRBD2 identical over 7 bases. The CDR3 region has the DNA TGCGCCAGCAGCTTGGCTCTCAGCGGGGTTCGAGGACAAAACACCGGGGAGCTGTTTTTT. Protein product: CASSLALSGVRGQNTGELFF.